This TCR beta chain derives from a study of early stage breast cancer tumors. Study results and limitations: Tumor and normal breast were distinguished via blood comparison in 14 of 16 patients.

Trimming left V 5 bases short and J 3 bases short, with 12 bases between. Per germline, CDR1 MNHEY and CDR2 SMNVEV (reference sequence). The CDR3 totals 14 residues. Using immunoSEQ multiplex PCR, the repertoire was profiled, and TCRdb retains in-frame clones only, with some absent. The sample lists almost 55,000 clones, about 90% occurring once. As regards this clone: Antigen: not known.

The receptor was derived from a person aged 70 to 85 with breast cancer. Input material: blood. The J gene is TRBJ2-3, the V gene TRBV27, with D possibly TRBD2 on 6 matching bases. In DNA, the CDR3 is TGTGCCAGCAGTAGAAGGGACTCGACAGATACGCAGTATTTT. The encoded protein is CASSRRDSTDTQYF.